The clone carrying this T cell receptor (beta chain) was observed many times. Its matching antigen is unknown. These data belong to a study of T cell repertoires in cytomegalovirus infection. Study summary: CMV infection together with matching HLA type was indicated by public TCR beta signatures.

TCRdb re-analysed the reads in MiXCR, keeping a single row per CDR3 protein. The sample includes 750,000 to 950,000 distinct CDR3 sequences, under 35% seen only once; the top ten take less than 15%. The germline gives CDR1 LGHNA, CDR2 YNFKEQ. V was cut by 0 bases and J by 2 bases, with 8 bases left in between. CDR3 length equals 16 residues. V usage is TRBV4-2 and J usage is TRBJ2-6; weak D call: TRBD1 (6 bases). The receptor was derived from a human donor in good health (CMV status not recorded). Some clones in this sample may be carry-over from other donors' samples. This specimen was cultured CD8+ T cells from PBMCs, taken from culture after CMV antigen stimulation. CDR3 nucleotides: TGTGCCAGCAGCCAAGATGAGGGGGCTGGGGCCAACGTCCTGACTTTC. Protein: CASSQDEGAGANVLTF.